The 8 T cell receptor beta chains in this list originate from one sample, sequenced in a study of cytomegalovirus exposure and HLA in healthy donors. Amplification used 60 Vbeta primers and 13 Jbeta primers. Assay used: immunoSEQ multiplex PCR; TCRdb lists only in-frame clones, some missing. The repertoire consists of approximately 200,000 clones, with roughly 77% occurring once and the leading ten covering approximately 3.1%. Sequencing input: PBMCs. These receptors originate from a woman aged 25 to 45 in good health and CMV-seropositive.

This chain joins TRBV10-3 and TRBJ2-5; 10 bases agree with TRBD2. The J call may not be correct, given that the DNA end is closer to TRBJ2-7. Germline V lookup: CDR1 ENHRY, CDR2 SYGVKD. This CDR3 has 15 residues. The CDR3 loop reads CAISESTAGGGEQYF. The CDR3 bases are TGTGCCATCAGTGAGTCGACAGCGGGGGGGGGCGAGCAGTACTTC.

The chain joins TRBV27 to TRBJ2-7; TRBD2 matches at 8 bases. CDR1 is MNHEY, CDR2 SMNVEV, per germline (reference sequence). The CDR3 sequence is 13 residues long. V gave up 4 bases and J gave up 7 bases; unmatched junction bases: 6. In DNA form, the CDR3 reads TGTGCCAGCAGTTCCGGGACTAGGAATGAGCAGTACTTC. It encodes CASSSGTRNEQYF.

V and J are TRBV28 and TRBJ2-7; D may be TRBD2 (7 bases). CDR1 and CDR2 from the germline V gene are MDHEN and SYDVKM. The V end was cut by 8 bases, the J end by 2 bases, with 19 bases between. The CDR3 has 15 residues. The CDR3 region is CASQHQAGHPYEQYF. The DNA for the CDR3 is TGTGCCAGCCAACATCAAGCGGGACACCCCTACGAGCAGTACTTC.

The chain combines TRBV7-9 with TRBJ2-2; 11 nucleotides match TRBD2. Germline lookup yields CDR1 SEHNR and CDR2 FQNEAQ (reference sequence). V lost 5 bases and J lost 8; bases outside the gene matches: 10. The CDR3 runs to 16 residues. The CDR3 DNA is TGTGCCAGCAGCCAAGGACTAGCGGGCAGTACGGGGGAGCTGTTTTTT. It is translated as CASSQGLAGSTGELFF. Full variable domain (missing parts from reference TRBV7-9 and TRBJ2-2): DTGVSQNPRHKITKRGQNVTFRCDPISEHNRLYWYRQTLGQGPEFLTYFQNEAQLEKSRLLSDRFSAERPKGSFSTLEIQRTEQGDSAMYLCASSQGLAGSTGELFFGEGSRLTVL.

With respect to this clone: Compared with germline, one end of the junction differs, possibly owing to a read error. The chain combines TRBV6-1 with TRBJ1-2; D uncertain. Germline CDR1 and CDR2: MNHNS and SASEGT. The CDR3 contains 13 residues. The CDR3 region is CAISEMANYGYTF. CDR3 coding DNA: TGTGCCATCAGTGAAATGGCAAACTATGGCTACACCTTC.

The V gene is TRBV4-1, the J gene TRBJ2-7, with 8 bases matching TRBD1. This CDR3 region has 17 residues. Germline values: CDR1 MGHRA, CDR2 YSYEKL. The V gene end was trimmed by 3 bases and the J gene end by 0 bases; junction bases not matched to a gene: 10. As DNA, the CDR3 is TGCGCCAGCAGCCAGGGGACAGGACAGTTTAGCTCCTACGAGCAGTACTTC. It is translated as CASSQGTGQFSSYEQYF.

The CDR3 loop is CASTGEAGGPTGELFF. The CDR3 bases are TGTGCCAGCACTGGGGAAGCGGGAGGGCCGACCGGGGAGCTGTTTTTT. This chain uses TRBV6-6 with TRBJ2-2; TRBD2 matches 10 bases. V dropped 7 bases and J dropped 5; count of bases not matched to a gene: 10. The germline CDR1 and CDR2 sequences are MNHNY and SVGAGI (reference sequence). This CDR3 spans 16 amino acids.

This clone was counted between two and nine times. The chain employs TRBV9 and TRBJ2-7; TRBD2 is a possible D gene (7 bases). The V and J ends lost 4 bases and 0 bases respectively, with 17 bases between them. Germline CDR1 is SGDLS and CDR2 is YYNGEE. The CDR3 has 16 amino acids. CDR3 region: CASSPGGGELSYEQYF. The DNA of the CDR3 is TGTGCCAGCAGCCCAGGAGGGGGGGAGCTCTCCTACGAGCAGTACTTC.